Sequencing of this TCR beta chain was carried out in a study of Ad26.COV2.S vaccination and SARS-CoV-2 variants. The treatment: roughly 20 received Ad26.COV2.S at low or high dose, single or two shots; about 5 received placebo; per-sample allocation not given. Sampling happened 63 days after the first vaccine or placebo injection. This clone was observed a single time. Only in-frame clones appear in the TCRdb table, and some are missing; sequencing was by immunoSEQ multiplex PCR. The sample lists roughly 240,000 clones, approximately 88% occurring once. There are 16 residues in the CDR3. V lost 4 bases to trimming and J lost 4 bases; unmatched junction nucleotides: 6. Germline V gives CDR1 SGHVS, CDR2 FNYEAQ.

The input for sequencing was peripheral blood, taken in a trial of Ad26.COV2.S vaccine versus placebo. The TCR was taken from a person aged 18 to 65 who received the Ad26.COV2.S COVID-19 vaccine or a placebo. The V call is TRBV7-6, the J call TRBJ2-3, with TRBD2 identical over 12 bases. The CDR3 spells CASSSSSGGAADTQYF. CDR3 sequence (DNA): TGTGCCAGCAGCTCATCTAGCGGGGGGGCGGCAGATACGCAGTATTTT.